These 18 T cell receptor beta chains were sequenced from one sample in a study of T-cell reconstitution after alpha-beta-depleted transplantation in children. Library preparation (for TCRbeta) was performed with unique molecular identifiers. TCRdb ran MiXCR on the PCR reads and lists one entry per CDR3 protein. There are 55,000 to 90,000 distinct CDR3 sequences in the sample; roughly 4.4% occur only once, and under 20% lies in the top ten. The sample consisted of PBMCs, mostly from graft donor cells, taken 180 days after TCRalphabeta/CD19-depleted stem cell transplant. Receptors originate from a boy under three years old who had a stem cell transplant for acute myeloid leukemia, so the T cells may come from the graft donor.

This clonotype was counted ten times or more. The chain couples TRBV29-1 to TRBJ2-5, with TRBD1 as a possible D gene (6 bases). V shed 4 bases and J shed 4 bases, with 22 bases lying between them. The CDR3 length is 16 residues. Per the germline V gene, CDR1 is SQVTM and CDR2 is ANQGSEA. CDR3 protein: CSVGTVPLGGRETQYF. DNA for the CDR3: TGCAGCGTTGGGACGGTCCCATTAGGGGGTCGAGAGACCCAGTACTTC.

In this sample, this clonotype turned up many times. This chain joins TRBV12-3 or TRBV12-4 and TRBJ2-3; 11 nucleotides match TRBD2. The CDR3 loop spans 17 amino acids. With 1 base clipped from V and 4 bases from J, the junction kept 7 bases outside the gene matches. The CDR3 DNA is TGTGCCAGCAGTTTAGGGCGTCTAGCGGGGGGCCCAGATACGCAGTATTTT. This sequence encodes CASSLGRLAGGPDTQYF.

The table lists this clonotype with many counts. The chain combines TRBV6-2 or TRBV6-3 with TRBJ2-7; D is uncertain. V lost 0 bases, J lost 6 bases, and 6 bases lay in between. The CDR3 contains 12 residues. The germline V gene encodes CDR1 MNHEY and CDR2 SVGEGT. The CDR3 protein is CASSYSLGEQYV. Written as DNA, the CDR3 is TGTGCCAGCAGTTACTCACTGGGCGAGCAGTACGTC.

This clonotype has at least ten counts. DNA for the CDR3: TGTGCCAGCAGTTTCTGGGAAAATCAGCCCCAGCATTTT. It specifies CASSFWENQPQHF. V usage is TRBV12-3 or TRBV12-4 and J usage is TRBJ1-5; D unresolved. V lost 3 bases, J lost 4 bases, and 7 bases lay in between. CDR3 size: 13 residues.

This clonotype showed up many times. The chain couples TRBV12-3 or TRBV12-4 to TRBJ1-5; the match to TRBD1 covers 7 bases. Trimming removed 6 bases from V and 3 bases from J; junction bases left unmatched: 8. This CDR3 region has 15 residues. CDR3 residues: CASRAGDRPNQPQHF. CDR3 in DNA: TGTGCCAGCAGGGCTGGGGACAGACCCAATCAGCCCCAGCATTTT.

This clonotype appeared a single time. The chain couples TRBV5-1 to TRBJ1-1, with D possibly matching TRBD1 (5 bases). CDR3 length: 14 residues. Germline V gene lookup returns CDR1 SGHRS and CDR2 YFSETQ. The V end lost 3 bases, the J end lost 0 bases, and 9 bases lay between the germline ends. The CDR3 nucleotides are TGCGCCAGCAGCTCGGAGGGGTTGAACACTGAAGCTTTCTTT. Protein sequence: CASSSEGLNTEAFF. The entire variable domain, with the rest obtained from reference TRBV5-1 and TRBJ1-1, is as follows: KAGVTQTPRYLIKTRGQQVTLSCSPISGHRSVSWYQQTPGQGLQFLFEYFSETQRNKGNFPGRFSGRQFSNSRSEMNVSTLELGDSALYLCASSSEGLNTEAFFGQGTRLTVV.

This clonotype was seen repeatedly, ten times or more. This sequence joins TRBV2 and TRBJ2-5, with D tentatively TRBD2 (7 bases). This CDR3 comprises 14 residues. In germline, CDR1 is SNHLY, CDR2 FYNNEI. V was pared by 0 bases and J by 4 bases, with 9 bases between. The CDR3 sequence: CASSEARGGETQYF. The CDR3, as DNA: TGTGCCAGCAGTGAAGCGAGGGGGGGAGAGACCCAGTACTTC.

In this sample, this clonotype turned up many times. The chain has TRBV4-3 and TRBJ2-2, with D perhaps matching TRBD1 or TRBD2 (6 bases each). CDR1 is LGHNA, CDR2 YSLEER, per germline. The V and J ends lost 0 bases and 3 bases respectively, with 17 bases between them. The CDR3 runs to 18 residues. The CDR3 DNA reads TGCGCCAGCAGCCAAGATCAACAAGGAGGGGGACACACCGGGGAGCTGTTTTTT. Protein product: CASSQDQQGGGHTGELFF.

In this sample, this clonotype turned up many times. The CDR3 protein is CSASGGRNEQFF. Here the CDR3 DNA reads TGCAGTGCCTCGGGGGGCAGGAATGAGCAGTTCTTC. The chain has TRBV20-1 and TRBJ2-1; maybe TRBD2 (7 bases). In germline, CDR1 is DFQATT, CDR2 SNEGSKA (reference sequence). The CDR3 extends over 12 amino acids. V shed 6 bases and J shed 7 bases, with 13 bases lying between them.

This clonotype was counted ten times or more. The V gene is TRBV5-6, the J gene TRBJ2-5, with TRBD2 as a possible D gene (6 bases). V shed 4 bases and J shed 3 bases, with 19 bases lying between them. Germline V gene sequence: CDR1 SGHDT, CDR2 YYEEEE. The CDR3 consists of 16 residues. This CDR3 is CASSTVGGGKEETQYF. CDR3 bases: TGTGCCAGCAGCACAGTAGGTGGGGGGAAGGAAGAGACCCAGTACTTC. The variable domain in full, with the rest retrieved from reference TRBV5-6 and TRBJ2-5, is DAGVTQSPTHLIKTRGQQVTLRCSPKSGHDTVSWYQQALGQGPQFIFQYYEEEERQRGNFPDRFSGHQFPNYSSELNVNALLLGDSALYLCASSTVGGGKEETQYFGPGTRLLVL.

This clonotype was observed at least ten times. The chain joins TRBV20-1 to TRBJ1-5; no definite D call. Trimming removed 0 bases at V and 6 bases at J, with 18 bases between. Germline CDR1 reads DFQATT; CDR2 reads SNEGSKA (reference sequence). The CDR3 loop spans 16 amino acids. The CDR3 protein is CSARDQAENIVQPQHF. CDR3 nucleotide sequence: TGCAGTGCTAGAGATCAGGCCGAGAACATAGTTCAGCCCCAGCATTTT.

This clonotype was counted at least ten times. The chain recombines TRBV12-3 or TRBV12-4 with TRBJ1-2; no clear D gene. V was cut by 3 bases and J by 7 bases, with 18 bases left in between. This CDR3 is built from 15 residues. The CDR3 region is CASSFYPGLPTGYTF. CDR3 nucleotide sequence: TGTGCCAGCAGTTTTTACCCCGGCCTTCCAACTGGCTACACCTTC.

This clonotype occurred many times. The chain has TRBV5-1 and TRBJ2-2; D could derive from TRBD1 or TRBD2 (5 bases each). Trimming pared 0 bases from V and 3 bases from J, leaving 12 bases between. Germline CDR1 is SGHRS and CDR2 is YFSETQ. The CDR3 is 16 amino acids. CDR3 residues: CASSLDAGGDTGELFF. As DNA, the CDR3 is TGCGCCAGCAGCTTGGATGCTGGGGGAGACACCGGGGAGCTGTTTTTT.

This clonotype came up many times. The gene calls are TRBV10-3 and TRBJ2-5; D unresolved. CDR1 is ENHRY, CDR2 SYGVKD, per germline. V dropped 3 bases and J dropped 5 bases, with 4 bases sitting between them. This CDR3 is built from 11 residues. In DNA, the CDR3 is TGTGCCATCAGTGACTGGGAGACCCAGTACTTC. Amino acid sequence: CAISDWETQYF.

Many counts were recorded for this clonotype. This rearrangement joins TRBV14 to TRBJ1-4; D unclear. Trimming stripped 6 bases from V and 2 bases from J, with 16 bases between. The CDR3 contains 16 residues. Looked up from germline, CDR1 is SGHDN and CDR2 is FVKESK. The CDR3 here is CASRMTHEATNEKLFF. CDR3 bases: TGTGCCAGCAGGATGACCCACGAGGCCACTAATGAAAAACTGTTTTTT.

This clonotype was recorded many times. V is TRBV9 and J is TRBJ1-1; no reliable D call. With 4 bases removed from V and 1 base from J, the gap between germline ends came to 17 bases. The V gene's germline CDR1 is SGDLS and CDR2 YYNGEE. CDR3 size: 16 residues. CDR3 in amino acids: CASSPRNRIRNTEAFF. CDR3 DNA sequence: TGTGCCAGCAGCCCCCGGAATAGGATAAGGAACACTGAAGCTTTCTTT.

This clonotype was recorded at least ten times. The CDR3 DNA reads TGTGCCAGCAGTGAATATGGAGAAGAGACCCAGTACTTC. Encoded protein: CASSEYGEETQYF. V and J are TRBV2 and TRBJ2-5; no clear D. Trimming took off 2 bases at V and 3 bases at J, with 7 bases between the two ends. The CDR3 covers 13 residues. The germline V gene has CDR1 SNHLY and CDR2 FYNNEI.

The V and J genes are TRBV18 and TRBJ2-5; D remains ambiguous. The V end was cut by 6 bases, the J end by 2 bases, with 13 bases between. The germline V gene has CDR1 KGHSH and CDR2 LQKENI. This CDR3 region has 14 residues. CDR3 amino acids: CASSQEPRQETQYF. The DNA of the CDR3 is TGTGCCAGCTCTCAGGAGCCCCGACAAGAGACCCAGTACTTC. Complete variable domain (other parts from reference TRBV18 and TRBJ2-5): NAGVMQNPRHLVRRRGQEARLRCSPMKGHSHVYWYRQLPEEGLKFMVYLQKENIIDESGMPKERFSAEFPKEGPSILRIQQVVRGDSAAYFCASSQEPRQETQYFGPGTRLLVL.